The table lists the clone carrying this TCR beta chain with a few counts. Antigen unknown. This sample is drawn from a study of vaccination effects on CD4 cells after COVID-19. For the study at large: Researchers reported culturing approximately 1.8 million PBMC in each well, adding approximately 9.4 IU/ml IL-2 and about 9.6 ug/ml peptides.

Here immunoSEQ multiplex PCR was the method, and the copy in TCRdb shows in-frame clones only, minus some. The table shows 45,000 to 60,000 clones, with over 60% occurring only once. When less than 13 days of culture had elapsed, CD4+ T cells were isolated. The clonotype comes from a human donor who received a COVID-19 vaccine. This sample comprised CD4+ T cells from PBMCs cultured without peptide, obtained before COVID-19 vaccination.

The CDR3 reads CASGQISYNEQFF. The CDR3, as DNA: TGTGCCAGCGGACAGATAAGTTACAATGAGCAGTTCTTC. V usage is TRBV3-1 (or the pseudogene TRBV3-2) and J usage is TRBJ2-1; D is perhaps TRBD1 (6 bases). V lost 8 bases, J lost 4 bases, and 12 bases lay in between. The CDR3 totals 13 residues. The germline V gene has CDR1 LGHDT and CDR2 YNNKEL (reference sequence).